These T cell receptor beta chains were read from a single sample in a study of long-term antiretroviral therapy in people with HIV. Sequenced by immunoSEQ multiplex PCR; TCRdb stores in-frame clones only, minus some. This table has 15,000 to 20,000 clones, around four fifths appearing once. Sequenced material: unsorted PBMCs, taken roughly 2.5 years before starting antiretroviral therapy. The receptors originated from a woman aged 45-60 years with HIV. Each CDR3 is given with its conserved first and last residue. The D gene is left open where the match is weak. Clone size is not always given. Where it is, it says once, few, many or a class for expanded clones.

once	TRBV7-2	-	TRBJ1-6	CASSLGTGSSPLHF	TGTGCCAGCAGCTTAGGGACGGGGTCTTCACCCCTCCACTTT
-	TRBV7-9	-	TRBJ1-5	CASSLVGGEQPQHF	TGTGCCAGCAGCTTAGTTGGCGGGGAGCAGCCCCAGCATTTT
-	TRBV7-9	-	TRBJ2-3	CASSLPSGHQFSTDTQYF	TGTGCCAGCAGCTTACCCTCTGGGCACCAGTTCAGCACAGATACGCAGTATTTT
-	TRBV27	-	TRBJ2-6	CASSLSSAVSGANVLTF	TGTGCCAGCAGTTTATCGAGTGCGGTTTCTGGGGCCAACGTCCTGACTTTC
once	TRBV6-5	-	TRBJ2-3	CAISELTDTQYF	TGTGCCATCAGTGAACTAACAGATACGCAGTATTTT
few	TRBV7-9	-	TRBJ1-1	CASSREQGGNTEAFF	TGTGCCAGCAGCCGCGAACAAGGGGGAAACACTGAAGCTTTCTTT
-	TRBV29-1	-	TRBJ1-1	CSVEDWTPRNTEAFF	TGCAGCGTTGAAGATTGGACACCAAGGAACACTGAAGCTTTCTTT
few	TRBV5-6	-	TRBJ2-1	CASSIMGEQFF	TGTGCCAGCAGCATAATGGGTGAGCAGTTCTTC
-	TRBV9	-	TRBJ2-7	CASSAQPGSYEQYF	TGTGCCAGCAGCGCCCAGCCCGGTAGCTACGAGCAGTACTTC
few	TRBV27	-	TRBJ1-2	CASSLTGGGYGYTF	TGTGCCAGCAGTTTAACGGGAGGCGGCTATGGCTACACCTTC
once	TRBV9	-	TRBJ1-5	CASSGPGADSNQPQHF	TGTGCCAGCAGCGGTCCCGGGGCCGATAGCAATCAGCCCCAGCATTTT
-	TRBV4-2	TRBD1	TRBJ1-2	CASSPSNDRAKHGYTF	TGTGCCAGCAGCCCATCGAACGACAGGGCAAAACATGGCTACACCTTC
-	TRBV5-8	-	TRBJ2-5	CASRIFRETQYF	TGTGCCAGCCGGATCTTTAGGGAGACCCAGTACTTC
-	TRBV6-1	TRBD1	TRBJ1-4	CASSVDRGRREKLFF	TGTGCCAGCAGTGTTGACAGGGGGCGTAGGGAAAAACTGTTTTTT
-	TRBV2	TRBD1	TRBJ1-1	CASSPKQGASTEAFF	TGTGCCAGCAGCCCTAAACAGGGGGCTTCCACTGAAGCTTTCTTT
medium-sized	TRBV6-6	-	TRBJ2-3	CASSERTDTQYF	TGTGCCAGCAGCGAGCGAACAGATACGCAGTATTTT
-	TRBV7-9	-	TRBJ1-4	CASSLGVGSPNEKLFF	TGTGCCAGCAGCTTAGGGGTGGGCAGCCCGAATGAAAAACTGTTTTTT
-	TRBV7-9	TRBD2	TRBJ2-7	CASRLSGGVYEQYF	TGTGCCAGCAGATTAAGCGGGGGGGTATACGAGCAGTACTTC
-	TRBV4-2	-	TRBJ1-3	CASSQVRGSGGNTIYF	TGTGCCAGCAGCCAAGTTCGCGGGTCCGGGGGAAACACCATATATTTT
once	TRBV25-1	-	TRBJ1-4	CASSEWGKLFF	TGTGCCAGCAGTGAATGGGGAAAACTGTTTTTT
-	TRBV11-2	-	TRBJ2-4	CASSLDRRFQYF	TGTGCCAGCAGCTTAGATCGGCGGTTTCAGTACTTC
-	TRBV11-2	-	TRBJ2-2	CASSPRLAGRTGELFF	TGTGCCAGCAGCCCACGGCTAGCTGGTCGGACCGGGGAGCTGTTTTTT
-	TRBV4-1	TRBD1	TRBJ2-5	CASRPTGGSQETQYF	TGCGCCAGCCGACCGACAGGGGGCTCCCAAGAGACCCAGTACTTC